Below, 9 T cell receptor beta chains from the same sample are listed, as sequenced in a study of blood T cell repertoires in COVID-19 (dated by TCRdb to 2018 to 2020). Receptor libraries were prepared by the immunoSEQ multiplex PCR assay. The immuneACCESS repertoire file appears here via TCRdb, limited to in-frame rearrangements. These files lack a portion of the clones; in checked studies, under half of the deficit traces to unresolved V genes, and the cause of the others is not known. The sample table shows approximately 150,000 clones, and 81% are seen once. The leading ten clones occupy about 5% of the sample. Sequenced sample: PBMCs or T cells enriched from blood (not recorded which). Receptor source: a woman between 35 and 50 years old with acute COVID-19.

The CDR3 DNA reads as TGTGCCAGTAGTCTCGGGACAGGGTCGGGGGAGCTGTTTTTT. Amino acid sequence: CASSLGTGSGELFF. The rearrangement links TRBV19 to TRBJ2-2; 9 bases match TRBD1. V lost 5 bases to trimming and J lost 8 bases; unmatched junction nucleotides: 6. The CDR3 sequence is 14 residues long. Germline-derived CDR1 and CDR2 are LNHDA and SQIVND (reference sequence). Drawing the rest from reference TRBV19 and TRBJ2-2, the complete variable domain is DGGITQSPKYLFRKEGQNVTLSCEQNLNHDAMYWYRQDPGQGLRLIYYSQIVNDFQKGDIAEGYSVSREKKESFPLTVTSAQKNPTAFYLCASSLGTGSGELFFGEGSRLTVL.

This chain links TRBV7-9 with TRBJ2-4, with 8 bases aligning to TRBD1. Germline V gives CDR1 SEHNR, CDR2 FQNEAQ (reference sequence). The ends lost 5 bases at V and 5 bases at J; junction bases unmatched: 2. The CDR3 contains 13 residues. CDR3 region: CASSMDRENIQYF. The CDR3 region has the DNA TGTGCCAGCAGCATGGACAGGGAAAACATTCAGTACTTC.

This chain joins TRBV3-1 (or the pseudogene TRBV3-2) and TRBJ1-1, with TRBD1 identical over 9 bases. Germline values: CDR1 LGHDT, CDR2 YNNKEL (reference sequence). The CDR3 runs 18 residues. J was trimmed by 1 base and V by 0 bases; bases with no gene match: 9. CDR3: CASSQDPRTGEGNTEAFF. CDR3 coding DNA: TGTGCCAGCAGCCAAGACCCGAGGACAGGGGAGGGGAACACTGAAGCTTTCTTT.

This chain links TRBV19 with TRBJ2-1, with 8 positions matching TRBD2. Looked up from germline, CDR1 is LNHDA and CDR2 is SQIVND (reference sequence). J gave up 7 bases and V 2 bases, and 7 bases lay outside the gene matches. CDR3 length equals 15 residues. Written as DNA, the CDR3 is TGTGCCAGTAGTATATCAGCGGGAGTGTCTAATGAGCAGTTCTTC. As protein: CASSISAGVSNEQFF.

This chain joins TRBV18 and TRBJ1-2, with TRBD1 identical over 9 bases. This CDR3 is 13 amino acids long. With V trimmed by 6 bases and J by 8 bases, 7 bases remained unmatched. The V gene's germline CDR1 is KGHSH and CDR2 LQKENI. The CDR3 loop is CASSPRTGEGYTF. In DNA form, the CDR3 reads TGTGCCAGCTCCCCTCGGACAGGGGAAGGCTACACCTTC.

J is TRBJ2-1 and V is TRBV4-1, with 8 positions matching TRBD2. V shed 3 bases and J 7 bases; nucleotides not matched to a gene: 8. Germline V gives CDR1 MGHRA, CDR2 YSYEKL. CDR3 length: 15 residues. CDR3 bases: TGCGCCAGCAGCCATCTAAGCGGGAGTGTTAATGAGCAGTTCTTC. This encodes CASSHLSGSVNEQFF.

The rearrangement joins TRBV10-3 to TRBJ2-3, with D hard to call. Trimming took off 3 bases at V and 3 bases at J, with 13 bases between the two ends. Germline V gene sequence: CDR1 ENHRY, CDR2 SYGVKD. The CDR3 extends over 15 amino acids. The DNA of the CDR3 is TGTGCCATCAGTGAATCACCTGCGCAAACAGATACGCAGTATTTT. Protein: CAISESPAQTDTQYF.

V usage is TRBV3-1 (or the pseudogene TRBV3-2) and J usage is TRBJ2-3; D remains ambiguous. The germline CDR1 and CDR2 sequences are LGHDT and YNNKEL (reference sequence). The CDR3 is made up of 15 amino acids. Trimming pared 1 base from V and 2 bases from J, leaving 10 bases between. Written as DNA, the CDR3 is TGTGCCAGCAGCCAAGGGGCCCCCGACACAGATACGCAGTATTTT. It encodes CASSQGAPDTDTQYF.

V gene TRBV7-2 combines with J gene TRBJ2-1; D might be TRBD1 (5 bases). Germline V gene lookup returns CDR1 SGHTA and CDR2 FQGNSA. CDR3 length: 12 amino acids. V was clipped by 3 bases and J by 10 bases, with 10 bases between them. This CDR3 is CASSFTGTEQFF. CDR3 bases: TGTGCCAGCAGCTTTACAGGAACGGAGCAGTTCTTC.